One and the same sample provided the 26 T cell receptor beta chains below, sequenced in a study of PD-L1 blockade in urothelial cancer. Here immunoSEQ multiplex PCR was the method, and the copy in TCRdb shows in-frame clones only, minus some. Here the sample spans fewer than 80,000 clones, around 81% being singletons. Time point denoted: pretreatment peripheral blood. The source was PBMCs, collected around atezolizumab (anti-PD-L1) treatment. All receptors derive from a man in his 70s with urothelial cancer.

The chain couples TRBV6-1 to TRBJ1-4; 7 nucleotides match TRBD1. The CDR3 loop spans 12 amino acids. V was clipped by 7 bases and J by 5 bases; unmatched bases: 1. In germline, CDR1 is MNHNS, CDR2 SASEGT. The CDR3 spells CASNRGNEKLFF. The DNA of the CDR3 is TGTGCCAGCAACAGGGGCAATGAAAAACTGTTTTTT.

The chain has TRBV7-2 and TRBJ2-5; D not resolved. The CDR3 consists of 13 residues. V was cut by 2 bases and J by 5 bases, with 9 bases left in between. Germline loops: CDR1 SGHTA, CDR2 FQGNSA. This CDR3 is CASSLWAQETQYF. CDR3 DNA sequence: TGTGCCAGCAGCTTATGGGCTCAGGAGACCCAGTACTTC.

This clone has just a few counts. The gene calls are TRBV21-1 and TRBJ2-5; the tabulated D call, TRBD1, remains unverified against the DNA. TRBV21-1 is designated a pseudogene. The CDR3 covers 15 residues. CDR3 sequence: CASSAHRGCQETQYF. The CDR3 bases are TGTGCCAGCAGCGCCCACAGGGGATGCCAAGAGACCCAGTACTTC.

The rearrangement links TRBV5-1 to TRBJ2-3; D ambiguous. Germline CDR1 and CDR2: SGHRS and YFSETQ. V lost 0 bases, J lost 0 bases, and 11 bases lay in between. This CDR3 contains 16 residues. CDR3 in amino acids: CASSLGSATSTDTQYF. The CDR3 region has the DNA TGCGCCAGCAGCTTGGGTAGTGCTACTAGCACAGATACGCAGTATTTT.

The rearrangement links TRBV28 to TRBJ1-3; D possibly corresponds to TRBD1 (6 bases). Germline V gives CDR1 MDHEN, CDR2 SYDVKM. This CDR3 has 15 amino acids. Trimming left V 3 bases short and J 5 bases short, with 14 bases between. The CDR3 here is CASSFRDIVRNTIYF. The CDR3 bases are TGTGCCAGCAGTTTCCGGGACATTGTAAGAAACACCATATATTTT.

The chain uses TRBV2 and TRBJ1-5; D is unresolved. Trimming cost V 3 bases and J 7 bases, with 13 bases left between them. The germline gives CDR1 SNHLY, CDR2 FYNNEI. The CDR3 length is 14 residues. Written as DNA, the CDR3 is TGTGCCAGCAGTGAGGCCGCCGGCGGCCAGCCCCAGCATTTT. Translation gives CASSEAAGGQPQHF.

The chain links TRBV10-3 to TRBJ2-2; tentatively, D is TRBD2 (7 bases). The ends were cut back, 0 bases at V and 4 bases at J, with 12 bases in the middle. CDR3 length equals 16 residues. Germline V gene lookup returns CDR1 ENHRY and CDR2 SYGVKD. CDR3 sequence reads: CAISESGRGRTGELFF. Here the CDR3 DNA reads TGTGCCATCAGTGAGTCGGGGCGGGGGCGCACCGGGGAGCTGTTTTTT.

V is TRBV7-9 and J is TRBJ2-7, with D possibly TRBD2 on 5 matching bases. CDR1 and CDR2 (germline): SEHNR, FQNEAQ (reference sequence). V shed 5 bases and J shed 0 bases, with 11 bases lying between them. This CDR3 is 14 amino acids long. CDR3 bases: TGTGCCAGCAGCCCCCTGGGAGCCTCCTACGAGCAGTACTTC. Amino acid sequence: CASSPLGASYEQYF.

The chain recombines TRBV5-1 with TRBJ1-3; weak D call: TRBD1 (6 bases). This CDR3 is built from 16 residues. Germline CDR1 and CDR2: SGHRS and YFSETQ. V was shortened by 4 bases and J by 2 bases, with 16 bases between the two germline ends. As DNA, the CDR3 is TGCGCCAGCAGCCAAAATTCACAGGGAGCTGGAAACACCATATATTTT. Translating it yields CASSQNSQGAGNTIYF.

This chain joins TRBV30 and TRBJ1-1; no firm D call. The germline gives CDR1 GTSNPN, CDR2 SVGIG (reference sequence). The CDR3 covers 15 residues. V was clipped by 0 bases and J by 6 bases, with 17 bases between them. CDR3 sequence (DNA): TGTGCCTGGAGTGTAACGTGGGAGGGCTGGCCTGAAGCTTTCTTT. Amino acid sequence: CAWSVTWEGWPEAFF.

The chain is built from TRBV6-5 and TRBJ2-7; 11 positions agree with TRBD2. Germline V gene sequence: CDR1 MNHEY, CDR2 SVGAGI. CDR3 size: 14 residues. The V segment lost 5 bases and the J segment 2 bases; nucleotides outside the gene matches: 2. The CDR3 DNA is TGTGCCAGCAGTGGGACTAGCGGAGCCTACGAGCAGTACTTC. Translation: CASSGTSGAYEQYF.

This clone was seen only a few times. The CDR3 here is CASSSGTTNEKLFF. The CDR3, as DNA: TGTGCCAGCAGCTCAGGAACAACTAATGAAAAACTGTTTTTT. The chain links TRBV7-2 to TRBJ1-4; no clear D gene. Germline lookup yields CDR1 SGHTA and CDR2 FQGNSA. This CDR3 comprises 14 residues. Trimming took 4 bases from V and 0 from J, leaving 6 bases between them.

The CDR3 nucleotides are TGTGCCTCCCGGGACAGCCGAGCCTACGAGCAGTACTTC. Residues: CASRDSRAYEQYF. This chain joins TRBV7-9 and TRBJ2-7; 7 bases fit TRBD1. Germline assignment: CDR1 SEHNR and CDR2 FQNEAQ (reference sequence). The CDR3 is 13 residues long. V lost 11 bases and J lost 2; bases outside the gene matches: 9.

The V and J genes are TRBV16 and TRBJ2-7, with a possible D match to TRBD2 (6 bases). The V gene lost 3 bases and the J gene lost 3 bases, with 12 bases spanning the gap. Per the germline V gene, CDR1 is KGHSY and CDR2 is FQNENV. The CDR3 spans 14 residues. This chain's CDR3 is CASSHPKGLYEQYF. The CDR3 DNA reads TGTGCCAGCAGCCACCCAAAGGGACTCTACGAGCAGTACTTC. The full variable domain, its missing parts supplied by reference TRBV16 and TRBJ2-7, is GEEVAQTPKHLVRGEGQKAKLYCAPIKGHSYVFWYQQVLKNEFKFLISFQNENVFDETGMPKERFSAKCLPNSPCSLEIQATKLEDSAVYFCASSHPKGLYEQYFGPGTRLTVT.

The CDR3 DNA sequence: TGTGCCATCAGTGTATTACTAGTCCCAGAGACCCAGTACTTC. Encoded protein: CAISVLLVPETQYF. The gene calls are TRBV10-3 and TRBJ2-5; perhaps TRBD2 as D (5 bases). This CDR3 is built from 14 residues. Germline CDR1 ENHRY, CDR2 SYGVKD. V was cut by 4 bases and J by 4 bases, with 13 bases left in between.

The rearrangement uses TRBV11-3 and TRBJ2-5; the D gene is possibly TRBD2 (6 bases). In germline, CDR1 is SGHNT, CDR2 YENEEA. CDR3 length: 14 residues. Deletions cut 5 bases from V and 1 base from J, with 11 bases between. The CDR3 DNA reads TGTGCCAGCAGCCAACCGGGGGTCCAAGAGACCCAGTACTTC. It yields the protein CASSQPGVQETQYF. Combining the CDR3 with reference TRBV11-3 and TRBJ2-5 gives the whole variable domain EAGVVQSPRYKIIEKKQPVAFWCNPISGHNTLYWYLQNLGQGPELLIRYENEEAVDDSQLPKDRFSAERLKGVDSTLKIQPAELGDSAVYLCASSQPGVQETQYFGPGTRLLVL.

This clone showed up just a few times. The CDR3: CASSIPTSGNEQFF. CDR3 nucleotide sequence: TGTGCCAGTAGTATCCCAACTAGCGGCAATGAGCAGTTCTTC. This chain links TRBV19 with TRBJ2-1; 8 bases map to TRBD2. CDR1 and CDR2 (germline): LNHDA, SQIVND (reference sequence). This CDR3 has 14 amino acids. J was trimmed by 6 bases and V by 3 bases; bases with no gene match: 4.

The rearrangement links TRBV27 to TRBJ1-4; 8 bases are shared with TRBD1. This CDR3 is built from 18 residues. V was pared by 5 bases and J by 7 bases, with 18 bases of the junction left unmatched. CDR1 and CDR2 from the germline V gene are MNHEY and SMNVEV (reference sequence). This chain's CDR3 is CASSRDRGAKAGSEKLFF. DNA of the CDR3: TGTGCCAGCAGTCGAGACAGGGGCGCGAAGGCGGGTAGTGAAAAACTGTTTTTT.

In DNA, the CDR3 is TGTGCCAGCAGCCCAAGGGGGGGGATTCGGGGGTACTTC. Protein: CASSPRGGIRGYF. The chain links TRBV7-8 to TRBJ2-7; tentatively, D is TRBD2 (7 bases). CDR1 SGHVS and CDR2 FQNEAQ come from the germline V gene. There are 13 residues in the CDR3. V shed 5 bases and J shed 12 bases, with 20 bases lying between them. Full variable domain (missing parts from reference TRBV7-8 and TRBJ2-7): GAGVSQSPRYKVAKRGQDVALRCDPISGHVSLFWYQQALGQGPEFLTYFQNEAQLDKSGLPSDRFFAERPEGSVSTLKIQRTQQEDSAVYLCASSPRGGIRGYFGPGTRLTVT.

This chain joins TRBV4-1 and TRBJ2-1; D remains unclear. The CDR3 totals 12 residues. Trimming left V 0 bases short and J 6 bases short, with 3 bases between. The V gene's germline CDR1 is MGHRA and CDR2 YSYEKL. The CDR3 region is CASSQELNEQFF. DNA of the CDR3: TGCGCCAGCAGCCAAGAACTCAATGAGCAGTTCTTC.

The chain employs TRBV10-3 and TRBJ2-1, with 10 bases fitting TRBD1. The V gene end was trimmed by 10 bases and the J gene end by 5 bases; junction bases not matched to a gene: 20. Germline V CDR1 and CDR2: ENHRY, SYGVKD. The CDR3 loop spans 18 amino acids. CDR3 DNA: TGTGCCACCCCGGGGACAGGGGCTACCATTATCAACCACAATGAGCAGTTCTTC. Translation gives CATPGTGATIINHNEQFF.

The chain has TRBV6-5 and TRBJ2-7; D might be TRBD1 (5 bases). Trimming took 0 bases from V and 2 from J, leaving 11 bases between them. The germline V gene has CDR1 MNHEY and CDR2 SVGAGI. This CDR3 comprises 15 residues. CDR3 DNA sequence: TGTGCCAGCAGTTACTCTTCACAGGCCACCTACGAGCAGTACTTC. It specifies CASSYSSQATYEQYF.

Comment on this clone: At one boundary the junction diverges from the germline segment, which might be a read error. This chain's CDR3 is CASGETGVTNTEAFF. In nucleotides, the CDR3 is TGTGCCAGCGGTGAGACAGGGGTAACAAACACTGAAGCTTTCTTT. The J gene is TRBJ1-1, the V gene TRBV2; TRBD1 aligns across 8 bases. The germline gives CDR1 SNHLY, CDR2 FYNNEI. The CDR3 spans 15 residues.

The genes are TRBV18 and TRBJ2-7; TRBD2 might be the D (5 bases). Trimming cost V 4 bases and J 2 bases, with 12 bases left between them. This CDR3 contains 14 residues. Germline-derived CDR1 and CDR2 are KGHSH and LQKENI. The DNA for the CDR3 is TGTGCCAGCTCACAAGGCACTAGAGCCTACGAGCAGTACTTC. Its protein product is CASSQGTRAYEQYF. The full variable domain, rest sourced from reference TRBV18 and TRBJ2-7, is NAGVMQNPRHLVRRRGQEARLRCSPMKGHSHVYWYRQLPEEGLKFMVYLQKENIIDESGMPKERFSAEFPKEGPSILRIQQVVRGDSAAYFCASSQGTRAYEQYFGPGTRLTVT.

The V and J genes are TRBV15 and TRBJ2-3, with 11 nucleotides matching TRBD2. Germline V gene lookup returns CDR1 LNHNV and CDR2 YYDKDF (reference sequence). There are 17 residues in the CDR3. J lost 3 bases, V lost 0 bases, and 5 bases had no gene match. CDR3 in amino acids: CATSRDLTSGRTDTQYF. The DNA for the CDR3 is TGTGCCACCAGCAGAGATCTCACTAGCGGGAGAACAGATACGCAGTATTTT.

The chain links TRBV15 to TRBJ2-5, with 9 bases aligning to TRBD2. The V gene end was trimmed by 0 bases and the J gene end by 5 bases; junction bases not matched to a gene: 4. Germline V gene lookup returns CDR1 LNHNV and CDR2 YYDKDF (reference sequence). This CDR3 has 15 residues. The CDR3 here is CATSRDSGSEETQYF. In DNA, the CDR3 is TGTGCCACCAGCAGAGATAGCGGGAGTGAGGAGACCCAGTACTTC.